This T cell receptor beta chain was identified in a study of cytomegalovirus exposure and HLA in healthy donors. Overall study findings and caveats: It was reportedly the case that the classifier diagnosed cytomegalovirus status with high specificity and sensitivity. Generally TCR sequences proved uncommon, though certain public TCRs appeared in numerous donors. In an earlier analysis, in approximately 570 donors, most V segments appeared productive either ~90% or ~30% of the time. Later on, a genetic analysis was performed. It linked a missense variant in DCLRE1C with V- and J-gene trimming of TCR beta.

Concerning this clone itself: Antigen specificity is unknown.

60 Vbeta and 13 Jbeta primers were used in PCR. Only in-frame clones appear in the TCRdb table, and some are missing; sequencing was by immunoSEQ multiplex PCR. The table shows about 210,000 clones, with 60% to 80% occurring only once. The J segment lost 2 bases and the V segment lost 1 base, leaving 6 bases of the junction unmatched. The CDR3 totals 16 residues. Sequences were obtained from PBMCs. This clonotype was sampled from a male donor in good health and CMV-seronegative. This sequence joins TRBV5-3 and TRBJ2-7, with 10 bases identical to TRBD1. TRBV5-3 is treated as an ORF (open reading frame) with a function not yet certain. For the CDR3, the DNA is TGTGCCAGAAGCTTGACCGGGACAGGGGTCCCCTACGAGCAGTACTTC. This codes for CARSLTGTGVPYEQYF.